One and the same sample provided the 18 T cell receptor beta chains below, sequenced in a study of blood T cell repertoires in COVID-19. Libraries were prepared by immunoSEQ multiplex PCR; TCRdb keeps only in-frame clonotypes and omits some of them. In the table there are about 480,000 clones, 80% to 90% of which are singletons. Source material: PBMCs or T cells enriched from blood (not recorded which). These TCRs come from a woman aged 55-69 years who had recovered from COVID-19.

The chain is built from TRBV2 and TRBJ1-3; D gene unclear. The germline V gene encodes CDR1 SNHLY and CDR2 FYNNEI. The CDR3 is 10 residues long. The ends were cut back, 6 bases at V and 11 bases at J, with 8 bases in the middle. The CDR3 DNA reads TGTGCCAGCAGACTTCGGGCCATATATTTT. It encodes CASRLRAIYF.

This CDR3 reads CASSERTGGAGELFF. The CDR3 region has the DNA TGTGCCAGCAGCGAGCGTACGGGGGGCGCCGGGGAGCTGTTTTTT. The chain employs TRBV7-2 and TRBJ2-2; D might be TRBD2 (7 bases). The CDR3 is 15 amino acids. Trimming stripped 5 bases from V and 6 bases from J, with 16 bases between. Germline V gene data show CDR1 as SGHTA and CDR2 as FQGNSA. The whole variable domain, remainder taken from reference TRBV7-2 and TRBJ2-2, is GAGVSQSPSNKVTEKGKDVELRCDPISGHTALYWYRQSLGQGLEFLIYFQGNSAPDKSGLPSDRFSAERTGGSVSTLTIQRTQQEDSAVYLCASSERTGGAGELFFGEGSRLTVL.

The V and J genes are TRBV19 and TRBJ1-1; perhaps TRBD1 as D (6 bases). CDR1 and CDR2 from the germline V gene are LNHDA and SQIVND (reference sequence). Between the trimmed V and J ends, which lost 6 bases and 2 bases, there was a span of 13 bases. This CDR3 spans 14 amino acids. CDR3 DNA sequence: TGTGCCAGTAGGAGATCAGGGGTAAACACTGAAGCTTTCTTT. It specifies CASRRSGVNTEAFF. Full variable domain (outside the CDR3, taken from reference TRBV19 and TRBJ1-1): DGGITQSPKYLFRKEGQNVTLSCEQNLNHDAMYWYRQDPGQGLRLIYYSQIVNDFQKGDIAEGYSVSREKKESFPLTVTSAQKNPTAFYLCASRRSGVNTEAFFGQGTRLTVV.

The gene calls are TRBV19 and TRBJ2-1, with D tentatively TRBD1 (6 bases). Germline-derived CDR1 and CDR2 are LNHDA and SQIVND (reference sequence). The CDR3 has 14 residues. The V and J ends lost 5 bases and 7 bases respectively, with 15 bases between them. CDR3 nucleotides: TGTGCCAGTAGTCCGCCACCCAGGGGAAATGAGCAGTTCTTC. Encoded protein: CASSPPPRGNEQFF.

V is TRBV10-3 and J is TRBJ1-2; no definite D call. The germline V and J ends were trimmed by 7 bases and 3 bases, with 9 bases remaining between them. The CDR3 spans 12 residues. Germline loops: CDR1 ENHRY, CDR2 SYGVKD. CDR3 coding DNA: TGTGCCATCAACGCGGGCGACTATGGCTACACCTTC. Amino acids: CAINAGDYGYTF.

The genes are TRBV27 and TRBJ1-5; 11 nucleotides match TRBD1. CDR3 length: 20 amino acids. Per germline, CDR1 MNHEY and CDR2 SMNVEV (reference sequence). V lost 5 bases and J lost 2; bases outside the gene matches: 17. CDR3 loop: CASSPHRPGTGGWRNQPQHF. CDR3 nucleotides: TGTGCCAGCAGTCCTCACCGCCCCGGGACAGGGGGATGGCGCAATCAGCCCCAGCATTTT.

CDR3 loop: CASSLRGQPQHF. Written as DNA, the CDR3 is TGTGCCAGCAGTTTAAGAGGACAGCCCCAGCATTTT. The chain couples TRBV27 to TRBJ1-5; D gene ambiguous. Trimming took 2 bases from V and 7 from J, leaving 6 bases between them. The CDR3 extends over 12 amino acids. CDR1 MNHEY and CDR2 SMNVEV come from the germline V gene (reference sequence).

This clone has a single count. The chain couples TRBV4-1 to TRBJ2-3, with 12 bases matching TRBD2. Germline V gives CDR1 MGHRA, CDR2 YSYEKL. The CDR3 has 16 amino acids. The trim removed 3 bases at V and 4 bases at J, leaving 5 bases unmatched. The CDR3 sequence is CASSQATSGGSDTQYF. Written as DNA, the CDR3 is TGCGCCAGCAGCCAGGCGACTAGCGGGGGATCAGATACGCAGTATTTT.

This clone has just a few counts. The chain links TRBV9 to TRBJ1-5; no firm D call. The CDR3 runs 13 residues. Trimming cost V 4 bases and J 9 bases, with 14 bases left between them. The V gene's germline CDR1 is SGDLS and CDR2 YYNGEE. CDR3 loop: CASSPAGMGPQHF. CDR3 DNA: TGTGCCAGCAGCCCCGCGGGTATGGGGCCCCAGCATTTT.

The gene calls are TRBV10-1 and TRBJ2-3; D is ambiguous. CDR3 size: 14 residues. V lost 2 bases, J lost 2 bases, and 8 bases lay in between. Germline assignment: CDR1 WNHNN and CDR2 SYGVQD (reference sequence). CDR3 amino acids: CASSEQINTDTQYF. The CDR3 region has the DNA TGCGCCAGCAGTGAGCAGATTAACACAGATACGCAGTATTTT.

DNA of the CDR3: TGTGCCAGCAGTCTTGACAGTTCCTATGGCTACACCTTC. Protein product: CASSLDSSYGYTF. The J gene is TRBJ1-2, the V gene TRBV3-1 (or the pseudogene TRBV3-2); a possible D gene is TRBD1 (5 bases). The V gene's germline CDR1 is LGHDT and CDR2 YNNKEL (reference sequence). Between the trimmed V and J ends, which lost 6 bases and 4 bases, there was a span of 12 bases. The CDR3 totals 13 residues.

This clone was observed a single time. The rearrangement uses TRBV2 and TRBJ1-1; the match to TRBD1 covers 8 bases. Germline-derived CDR1 and CDR2 are SNHLY and FYNNEI. The junction had 18 bases not matched to a gene; V was cut back by 3 bases and J by 6 bases. This CDR3 has 18 amino acids. CDR3 DNA: TGTGCCAGCAGTGAGTGGAAGGGACAGGTCATGAGGGGATCTGAAGCTTTCTTT. Protein: CASSEWKGQVMRGSEAFF. The entire variable domain, with the rest obtained from reference TRBV2 and TRBJ1-1, is as follows: EPEVTQTPSHQVTQMGQEVILRCVPISNHLYFYWYRQILGQKVEFLVSFYNNEISEKSEIFDDQFSVERPDGSNFTLKIRSTKLEDSAMYFCASSEWKGQVMRGSEAFFGQGTRLTVV.

The V call is TRBV5-4, the J call TRBJ2-5; 11 bases agree with TRBD2. The CDR3 is 15 amino acids. Germline values: CDR1 SGHNT, CDR2 YYREEE (reference sequence). The V gene end was trimmed by 2 bases and the J gene end by 5 bases; junction bases not matched to a gene: 5. CDR3 protein: CASSFLAGGRETQYF. CDR3 in DNA: TGTGCCAGCAGCTTTTTAGCGGGGGGGCGGGAGACCCAGTACTTC.

This clone was observed a handful of times. The chain has TRBV18 and TRBJ2-1; 8 nucleotides agree with TRBD2. Germline V gene data show CDR1 as KGHSH and CDR2 as LQKENI. This CDR3 is 16 amino acids long. V dropped 1 base and J dropped 4; count of bases not matched to a gene: 6. CDR3 sequence reads: CASSPRDSGAYNEQFF. DNA for the CDR3: TGTGCCAGCTCACCACGGGATAGCGGGGCTTACAATGAGCAGTTCTTC. The full variable domain, rest sourced from reference TRBV18 and TRBJ2-1, is NAGVMQNPRHLVRRRGQEARLRCSPMKGHSHVYWYRQLPEEGLKFMVYLQKENIIDESGMPKERFSAEFPKEGPSILRIQQVVRGDSAAYFCASSPRDSGAYNEQFFGPGTRLTVL.

The rearrangement uses TRBV30 and TRBJ1-3; D remains ambiguous. The CDR3 spans 14 residues. The V end lost 2 bases, the J end lost 2 bases, and 10 bases lay between the germline ends. Germline loops: CDR1 GTSNPN, CDR2 SVGIG (reference sequence). The CDR3 region is CAWSQRWAGNTIYF. In nucleotides, the CDR3 is TGTGCCTGGAGTCAGAGGTGGGCTGGAAACACCATATATTTT.

The CDR3 sequence: CASSYLAYGSYEQYV. As DNA, the CDR3 is TGTGCCAGCAGCTACTTAGCGTACGGTTCCTACGAGCAGTACGTC. V gene TRBV7-2 combines with J gene TRBJ2-7, with D perhaps matching TRBD2 (5 bases). V lost 4 bases and J lost 1, with 14 bases in between. This CDR3 is 15 amino acids long. Germline V gene lookup returns CDR1 SGHTA and CDR2 FQGNSA.

The chain has TRBV14 and TRBJ1-4; D might be TRBD1 (6 bases). V lost 1 base, J lost 7 bases, and 16 bases lay in between. The CDR3 runs 16 residues. CDR1 and CDR2 from the germline V gene are SGHDN and FVKESK. The CDR3 DNA is TGTGCCAGCAGCCAAGGGGGGGGGCGCAGAATTGAAAAACTGTTTTTT. This codes for CASSQGGGRRIEKLFF.

This clone was detected once. This chain joins TRBV11-2 and TRBJ2-3; TRBD2 matches 10 bases. Looked up from germline, CDR1 is SGHAT and CDR2 is FQNNGV. CDR3 length: 17 residues. With V trimmed by 1 base and J by 5 bases, 9 bases remained unmatched. DNA for the CDR3: TGTGCCAGCAGCTTAGCGGGGATAGCGGGGGGTTTAGATACGCAGTATTTT. The encoded protein is CASSLAGIAGGLDTQYF.